The clone carrying this T cell receptor (beta chain) was recorded a few times. Its antigen is not known. General observations from the study: Greatest tumor Treg TCR overlap was with tumor naive CD4+ cells.

The CDR3 spans 12 residues. The ends were cut back, 8 bases at V and 4 bases at J, with 12 bases in the middle. Germline V CDR1 and CDR2: MDHEN, SYDVKM. MiXCR, run by TCRdb on the 5' RACE reads, gives a single entry per CDR3 protein. This repertoire shows 8,000 or so distinct CDR3 sequences, about 65% found once; its top ten account for about 4.6%. This clonotype was obtained from a female donor with breast cancer. Material for sequencing was tumor-infiltrating naive CD4+ T cells sorted from the breast tumor. This sample's subset: naive CD4+ T cells, CD4+CD45RA+CD25-. This chain connects TRBV28 to TRBJ2-7; a weak D match, TRBD1 (6 bases). CDR3 sequence reads: CASGGRYYEQYF. In DNA, the CDR3 is TGTGCCAGCGGGGGCCGATATTACGAGCAGTACTTC.